The 2 T cell receptor beta chains in this list originate from one sample, sequenced in a study of blood T cells in healthy people across ages. The second PCR ran about 6 to 12 cycles with a sample-barcoded 5' primer and J-beta primers. TCRdb re-called the 5' RACE reads with MiXCR, one entry per CDR3 protein. The table has under 1 million distinct CDR3 sequences, roughly 44% seen once. Sequencing used blood. These receptors were collected from a man aged 55-75 years in good health.

Only a few counts were recorded for this clonotype. The rearrangement uses TRBV14 and TRBJ2-5; no clear D gene. CDR1 is SGHDN and CDR2 is FVKESK in the germline V gene. CDR3 size: 14 residues. V was shortened by 4 bases and J by 1 base, with 10 bases between the two germline ends. The chain's CDR3 is CASSRVGGQETQYF. In DNA, the CDR3 is TGTGCCAGCAGCCGGGTGGGCGGCCAAGAGACCCAGTACTTC.

This clonotype was recorded a few times. As DNA, the CDR3 is TGCGCCAGCAGCCAACCTGGTGGGCGGCACTACGAGCAGTACTTC. It translates to CASSQPGGRHYEQYF. This chain connects TRBV4-1 to TRBJ2-7; D gene unclear. V lost 2 bases, J lost 3 bases, and 14 bases lay in between. The CDR3 covers 15 residues. CDR1 and CDR2 (germline): MGHRA, YSYEKL.